One and the same sample provided the 30 T cell receptor beta chains below, sequenced in a study of blood T cell repertoires in COVID-19. Repertoires were generated with immunoSEQ multiplex PCR, while TCRdb's copy carries only in-frame clones and drops some. The sample holds approximately 120,000 clones, just over 75% seen once. Sequenced: peripheral blood. These receptors originate from a human donor in a cohort sampled during active COVID-19.

The CDR3 loop reads CASSGSLQRAYGYTF. DNA of the CDR3: TGTGCCAGCAGCGGAAGCCTACAGAGGGCCTATGGCTACACCTTC. The V gene is TRBV9, the J gene TRBJ1-2; D is unresolved. This CDR3 region has 15 residues. Germline CDR1 and CDR2: SGDLS and YYNGEE. V lost 3 bases to trimming and J lost 4 bases, with 16 bases between them. The variable domain in full, with the rest retrieved from reference TRBV9 and TRBJ1-2, is DSGVTQTPKHLITATGQRVTLRCSPRSGDLSVYWYQQSLDQGLQFLIQYYNGEERAKGNILERFSAQQFPDLHSELNLSSLELGDSALYFCASSGSLQRAYGYTFGSGTRLTVV.

The chain has TRBV9 and TRBJ2-6; 8 nucleotides match TRBD2. V was clipped by 4 bases and J by 2 bases; unmatched bases: 2. In germline, CDR1 is SGDLS, CDR2 YYNGEE. The CDR3 covers 15 residues. The CDR3 DNA follows: TGTGCCAGCAGCCCGGGGGGGACTGGGGCCAACGTCCTGACTTTC. It specifies CASSPGGTGANVLTF.

The chain employs TRBV29-1 and TRBJ1-3; no reliable D call. There are 12 residues in the CDR3. CDR1 is SQVTM, CDR2 ANQGSEA, per germline. Trimming removed 2 bases at V and 4 bases at J, with 6 bases between. The CDR3 protein is CSVEFPGNTIYF. The CDR3 nucleotides are TGCAGCGTTGAATTCCCAGGAAACACCATATATTTT.

CDR3 nucleotides: TGTGCCAGCAGCTTAGACCCCTACGGGGGGGCCCCAGATACGCAGTATTTT. Protein: CASSLDPYGGAPDTQYF. The chain employs TRBV7-9 and TRBJ2-3; 8 bases line up with TRBD2. Germline values: CDR1 SEHNR, CDR2 FQNEAQ (reference sequence). Unmatched junction bases numbered 10, after V lost 1 base and J lost 4 bases. The CDR3 covers 17 residues.

This chain links TRBV4-2 with TRBJ1-1; weak D call: TRBD1 (5 bases). Trimming stripped 0 bases from V and 0 bases from J, with 8 bases between. CDR3 size: 15 residues. Germline V CDR1 and CDR2: LGHNA, YNFKEQ. The CDR3 protein is CASSQDTGLNTEAFF. As DNA, the CDR3 is TGTGCCAGCAGCCAAGATACAGGATTGAACACTGAAGCTTTCTTT.

The chain employs TRBV2 and TRBJ1-1; TRBD1 is a possible D gene (5 bases). Germline V gene sequence: CDR1 SNHLY, CDR2 FYNNEI. Between the trimmed V and J ends, which lost 8 bases and 1 base, there was a span of 14 bases. The CDR3 has 14 amino acids. CDR3 region: CASLFRQTNTEAFF. CDR3 in DNA: TGTGCCAGCCTCTTTAGACAGACGAACACTGAAGCTTTCTTT.

The V and J genes are TRBV9 and TRBJ2-1, with 7 bases fitting TRBD2. This CDR3 has 15 amino acids. V lost 1 base, J lost 4 bases, and 5 bases stayed unmatched. Germline V gene data show CDR1 as SGDLS and CDR2 as YYNGEE. CDR3 nucleotides: TGTGCCAGCAGCGTAACAGCGGGGCGTTACAATGAGCAGTTCTTC. It specifies CASSVTAGRYNEQFF.

The chain employs TRBV10-2 and TRBJ2-5; a weak D match, TRBD2 (5 bases). This CDR3 comprises 12 residues. V was clipped by 2 bases and J by 4 bases, with 5 bases between them. Germline assignment: CDR1 WSHSY and CDR2 SAAADI. DNA of the CDR3: TGCGCCAGCAGTGAGGGAGGAGAGACCCAGTACTTC. As protein: CASSEGGETQYF.

V usage is TRBV2 and J usage is TRBJ2-3; 9 positions agree with TRBD2. The trim removed 7 bases at V and 2 bases at J, leaving 7 bases unmatched. This CDR3 spans 15 amino acids. Germline V CDR1 and CDR2: SNHLY, FYNNEI. CDR3 protein: CASKGGGASTDTQYF. The DNA of the CDR3 is TGTGCCAGCAAGGGCGGGGGGGCGTCCACAGATACGCAGTATTTT.

V is TRBV7-8 and J is TRBJ2-5; D not resolved. Trimming pared 0 bases from V and 4 bases from J, leaving 24 bases between. Germline values: CDR1 SGHVS, CDR2 FQNEAQ. The CDR3 is 19 amino acids. The CDR3 coding sequence is TGTGCCAGCAGCTTAGCGTTGATCTACCCCAGGAACGAAAGAGAGACCCAGTACTTC. This sequence encodes CASSLALIYPRNERETQYF.

This chain joins TRBV7-7 and TRBJ2-7; TRBD2 matches at 10 bases. V was pared by 1 base and J by 8 bases, with 5 bases of the junction left unmatched. Looked up from germline, CDR1 is SSHAT and CDR2 is FNYEAQ (reference sequence). The CDR3 totals 14 residues. The CDR3 protein is CASSLESSGGKQYF. CDR3 DNA sequence: TGTGCCAGCAGCTTAGAGTCTAGCGGGGGCAAGCAGTACTTC.

The rearrangement links TRBV10-3 to TRBJ2-5; 7 nucleotides line up with TRBD2. Unmatched junction bases numbered 6, after V lost 3 bases and J lost 2 bases. The CDR3 extends over 15 amino acids. Germline CDR1 ENHRY, CDR2 SYGVKD. CDR3 sequence reads: CAISDPGDYQETQYF. In DNA, the CDR3 is TGTGCCATCAGTGACCCGGGGGACTATCAAGAGACCCAGTACTTC.

The rearrangement uses TRBV12-5 and TRBJ2-3; a possible D gene is TRBD2 (6 bases). Germline-derived CDR1 and CDR2 are LGHNT and FRNRAP. This CDR3 contains 16 residues. Trimming stripped 6 bases from V and 3 bases from J, with 19 bases between. The CDR3 protein is CASGPPGLPATDTQYF. CDR3 DNA: TGTGCTAGTGGCCCCCCGGGACTCCCAGCAACAGATACGCAGTATTTT. Filled out from reference TRBV12-5 and TRBJ2-3, the complete variable domain reads DARVTQTPRHKVTEMGQEVTMRCQPILGHNTVFWYRQTMMQGLELLAYFRNRAPLDDSGMPKDRFSAEMPDATLATLKIQPSEPRDSAVYFCASGPPGLPATDTQYFGPGTRLTVL.

The chain employs TRBV5-1 and TRBJ2-5, with 8 bases matching TRBD2. Germline CDR1 and CDR2: SGHRS and YFSETQ. CDR3 length: 16 amino acids. The V segment lost 4 bases and the J segment 4 bases; nucleotides outside the gene matches: 12. The CDR3 region is CASSPAGTRVVETQYF. The CDR3, as DNA: TGCGCCAGCAGCCCGGCCGGGACTAGGGTTGTAGAGACCCAGTACTTC. Variable domain in full (rest from reference TRBV5-1 and TRBJ2-5): KAGVTQTPRYLIKTRGQQVTLSCSPISGHRSVSWYQQTPGQGLQFLFEYFSETQRNKGNFPGRFSGRQFSNSRSEMNVSTLELGDSALYLCASSPAGTRVVETQYFGPGTRLLVL.

The CDR3 sequence: CASKVSVRGPKNTEAFF. The CDR3 DNA is TGTGCCAGTAAGGTTTCGGTGCGGGGGCCTAAGAACACTGAAGCTTTCTTT. The rearrangement joins TRBV19 to TRBJ1-1; maybe TRBD1 (6 bases). Trimming pared 7 bases from V and 1 base from J, leaving 22 bases between. The CDR3 loop spans 17 amino acids. Germline CDR1 reads LNHDA; CDR2 reads SQIVND (reference sequence).

The rearrangement joins TRBV20-1 to TRBJ1-5, with D tentatively TRBD1 (6 bases). This CDR3 is 14 amino acids long. Germline CDR1 reads DFQATT; CDR2 reads SNEGSKA (reference sequence). V dropped 5 bases and J dropped 2 bases, with 13 bases sitting between them. This chain's CDR3 is CSARGTPRNQPQHF. CDR3 in DNA: TGCAGTGCTCGTGGGACACCACGCAATCAGCCCCAGCATTTT.

The rearrangement links TRBV4-1 to TRBJ1-2; D is unclear. Germline lookup yields CDR1 MGHRA and CDR2 YSYEKL. The CDR3 consists of 14 residues. Trimming left V 0 bases short and J 4 bases short, with 9 bases between. CDR3 sequence reads: CASSQDQVTYGYTF. The CDR3 DNA sequence: TGCGCCAGCAGCCAAGACCAGGTAACCTATGGCTACACCTTC.

V is TRBV18 and J is TRBJ1-2, with 11 bases lining up with TRBD1. The CDR3 is 16 amino acids. Trimming removed 1 base from V and 8 bases from J; junction bases left unmatched: 9. CDR1 and CDR2 (germline): KGHSH, LQKENI. CDR3 residues: CASSPQVSDRGLGYTF. The DNA for the CDR3 is TGTGCCAGCTCACCACAAGTGTCGGACAGGGGGCTCGGCTACACCTTC.

This clone was counted a few times. V usage is TRBV5-6 and J usage is TRBJ2-7; D is unresolved. This CDR3 is 11 amino acids long. Trimming removed 4 bases at V and 7 bases at J, with 9 bases between. Germline CDR1 and CDR2: SGHDT and YYEEEE. CDR3 sequence: CASSQMKEQYF. The DNA of the CDR3 is TGTGCCAGCAGCCAGATGAAGGAGCAGTACTTC.

This chain uses TRBV2 with TRBJ2-7, with a weak D call TRBD2 (6 bases). V lost 6 bases and J 3 bases, leaving 18 bases between the germline ends. This CDR3 region has 15 residues. Germline loops: CDR1 SNHLY, CDR2 FYNNEI. The CDR3 here is CASRRDPSSGYEQYF. The CDR3 DNA reads as TGTGCCAGCAGGCGGGACCCCTCCTCGGGCTACGAGCAGTACTTC.

The chain has TRBV7-8 and TRBJ2-3; 7 nucleotides align to TRBD1. The CDR3 totals 16 residues. Germline assignment: CDR1 SGHVS and CDR2 FQNEAQ. The J segment lost 6 bases and the V segment lost 1 base, leaving 10 bases of the junction unmatched. CDR3: CASSLVSGQETDTQYF. As DNA, the CDR3 is TGTGCCAGCAGCTTAGTGTCCGGACAGGAAACGGATACGCAGTATTTT.

This chain uses TRBV5-5 with TRBJ1-4; maybe TRBD1 (5 bases). V shed 3 bases and J shed 3 bases, with 15 bases lying between them. The CDR3 sequence is 16 residues long. CDR1 and CDR2 from the germline V gene are SGHKS and YYEKEE (reference sequence). This CDR3 is CASSYPQGAANEKLFF. The CDR3 coding sequence is TGTGCCAGCAGCTACCCCCAAGGGGCTGCTAATGAAAAACTGTTTTTT.

The chain is built from TRBV29-1 and TRBJ2-5, with D possibly being TRBD2 (5 bases). Trimming stripped 2 bases from V and 6 bases from J, with 10 bases between. This CDR3 comprises 12 residues. Germline V gene lookup returns CDR1 SQVTM and CDR2 ANQGSEA. CDR3 region: CSVERGSQTQYF. CDR3 coding DNA: TGCAGCGTTGAACGGGGAAGCCAGACCCAGTACTTC.

This clone was counted between two and nine times. The rearrangement joins TRBV13 to TRBJ2-6, with D possibly being TRBD1 (5 bases). This CDR3 region has 18 residues. V lost 0 bases, J lost 0 bases, and 12 bases lay in between. Germline CDR1 is PRHDT and CDR2 is FYEKMQ (reference sequence). The CDR3 nucleotides read TGTGCCAGCAGCTTAGGAGCAGGGAAAGGCTCTGGGGCCAACGTCCTGACTTTC. Encoded protein: CASSLGAGKGSGANVLTF.

This rearrangement joins TRBV3-1 (or the pseudogene TRBV3-2) to TRBJ2-5; 9 bases match TRBD2. V lost 4 bases and J lost 5; bases outside the gene matches: 5. CDR1 LGHDT and CDR2 YNNKEL come from the germline V gene (reference sequence). CDR3 length: 14 residues. The CDR3 is CASSPGTSSETQYF. In nucleotides, the CDR3 is TGTGCCAGCAGCCCTGGGACTAGCAGCGAGACCCAGTACTTC.

The chain's CDR3 is CASSEDRGWADTQYF. The CDR3 DNA sequence: TGTGCCAGCAGTGAAGATCGGGGGTGGGCAGATACGCAGTATTTT. This chain joins TRBV2 and TRBJ2-3; D is perhaps TRBD2 (6 bases). Trimming stripped 1 base from V and 4 bases from J, with 12 bases between. The CDR3 length is 15 residues. Looked up from germline, CDR1 is SNHLY and CDR2 is FYNNEI.

The chain has TRBV7-9 and TRBJ2-1; a weak D match, TRBD1 (5 bases). The V gene's germline CDR1 is SEHNR and CDR2 FQNEAQ (reference sequence). CDR3 length equals 13 residues. Trimming stripped 1 base from V and 9 bases from J, with 10 bases between. CDR3: CASSLVGRAEQFF. The CDR3 DNA is TGTGCCAGCAGCTTAGTGGGCAGGGCTGAGCAGTTCTTC.

This chain links TRBV28 with TRBJ1-5; 7 bases agree with TRBD1. The CDR3 has 14 residues. Per germline, CDR1 MDHEN and CDR2 SYDVKM. The J segment lost 5 bases and the V segment lost 7 bases, leaving 8 bases of the junction unmatched. The CDR3 loop reads CASTNAQGYQPQHF. The DNA of the CDR3 is TGTGCCAGCACCAACGCACAGGGGTATCAGCCCCAGCATTTT.

The rearrangement links TRBV6-2 or TRBV6-3 to TRBJ2-1, with D perhaps matching TRBD1 (5 bases). Trimming removed 0 bases at V and 10 bases at J, with 13 bases between. The CDR3 sequence is 14 residues long. The germline V gene has CDR1 MNHEY and CDR2 SVGEGT. CDR3 nucleotides: TGTGCCAGCAGTTACTCCCGACAGACCTCGGAGCAGTTCTTC. Its translation: CASSYSRQTSEQFF.

The chain couples TRBV3-1 (or the pseudogene TRBV3-2) to TRBJ2-3, with D possibly being TRBD2 (5 bases). This CDR3 spans 16 amino acids. Trimming stripped 0 bases from V and 6 bases from J, with 16 bases between. The V gene's germline CDR1 is LGHDT and CDR2 YNNKEL (reference sequence). The DNA of the CDR3 is TGTGCCAGCAGCCAAGACGTGAGGGTCCTTGACGATACGCAGTATTTT. This translates into CASSQDVRVLDDTQYF.